A single sample gave rise to the 11 T cell receptor beta chains below, sequenced in a study of cytomegalovirus exposure and HLA in healthy donors. Profiling relied on immunoSEQ multiplex PCR, and the TCRdb table lists in-frame clones only, not all of them. This sample has 220,000 or so clones, with roughly 84% found just once. Material for sequencing was PBMCs. These receptors all come from a woman aged 18-29 years in good health and CMV-seropositive.

V is TRBV7-9 and J is TRBJ1-1; tentatively, D is TRBD1 (5 bases). CDR3 length equals 15 residues. Germline CDR1 reads SEHNR; CDR2 reads FQNEAQ (reference sequence). V was cut by 2 bases and J by 0 bases, with 10 bases left in between. DNA of the CDR3: TGTGCCAGCAGCTTATCCCAGGGCATGAACACTGAAGCTTTCTTT. This gives the protein CASSLSQGMNTEAFF.

The chain joins TRBV11-2 to TRBJ1-2, with D tentatively TRBD1 (5 bases). The CDR3 contains 15 residues. CDR1 is SGHAT, CDR2 FQNNGV, per germline. V lost 1 base and J lost 6, with 15 bases in between. This CDR3 is CASSLGVAGSDGYTF. The CDR3 region has the DNA TGTGCCAGCAGCTTAGGAGTGGCAGGGTCGGATGGCTACACCTTC. The entire variable domain, with the rest obtained from reference TRBV11-2 and TRBJ1-2, is as follows: EAGVAQSPRYKIIEKRQSVAFWCNPISGHATLYWYQQILGQGPKLLIQFQNNGVVDDSQLPKDRFSAERLKGVDSTLKIQPAKLEDSAVYLCASSLGVAGSDGYTFGSGTRLTVV.

The V and J genes are TRBV5-1 and TRBJ2-4; 11 positions agree with TRBD1. Germline V lookup: CDR1 SGHRS, CDR2 YFSETQ. The CDR3 loop spans 14 amino acids. After removal of 4 bases from V and 8 bases from J, the junction contained 5 bases not matched to a gene. CDR3 sequence reads: CASSQDRGQDIQYF. CDR3 nucleotides: TGCGCCAGCAGCCAGGACAGGGGGCAGGACATTCAGTACTTC.

This clone was seen just once. The chain is built from TRBV4-1 and TRBJ1-2, with TRBD1 matching over 7 bases. Looked up from germline, CDR1 is MGHRA and CDR2 is YSYEKL. The CDR3 is 15 amino acids. Trimming at V came to 2 bases and at J to 8 bases, leaving 11 bases not matched to a gene. The CDR3 reads CASSQSQGQVQGYTF. CDR3 coding DNA: TGCGCCAGCAGCCAAAGTCAAGGACAGGTCCAAGGCTACACCTTC.

The rearrangement links TRBV6-4 to TRBJ2-1; weak D call: TRBD2 (6 bases). The CDR3 spans 15 residues. The germline V and J ends were trimmed by 6 bases and 8 bases, with 20 bases remaining between them. In germline, CDR1 is MRHNA, CDR2 SNTAGT. This chain's CDR3 is CASSPGGAGSDEQFF. The CDR3 DNA reads TGTGCCAGCAGCCCCGGGGGAGCTGGGAGCGATGAGCAGTTCTTC.

This chain connects TRBV27 to TRBJ2-7; D gene unclear. The CDR3 length is 16 residues. Deletions cut 0 bases from V and 0 bases from J, with 12 bases between. CDR1 and CDR2 from the germline V gene are MNHEY and SMNVEV (reference sequence). The CDR3 nucleotides are TGTGCCAGCAGTTTATCCGACAAGGTTAGCTCCTACGAGCAGTACTTC. The encoded protein is CASSLSDKVSSYEQYF.

This chain uses TRBV5-1 with TRBJ2-2; TRBD1 matches at 7 bases. After removal of 1 base from V and 0 bases from J, the junction contained 3 bases not matched to a gene. This CDR3 comprises 16 residues. CDR1 is SGHRS and CDR2 is YFSETQ in the germline V gene. The CDR3 protein is CASSLIQGANTGELFF. Written as DNA, the CDR3 is TGCGCCAGCAGCTTGATCCAGGGGGCGAACACCGGGGAGCTGTTTTTT.

DNA of the CDR3: TGCAGCGTGGGGGGGACAGGAATAACCACAGATACGCAGTATTTT. Its translation is CSVGGTGITTDTQYF. The V and J genes are TRBV29-1 and TRBJ2-3, with a weak D call TRBD1 (8 bases). V gave up 6 bases and J gave up 2 bases, with 18 bases separating them. In germline, CDR1 is SQVTM, CDR2 ANQGSEA. CDR3 length equals 15 residues.

This chain connects TRBV19 to TRBJ2-7; 7 bases agree with TRBD2. CDR1 LNHDA and CDR2 SQIVND come from the germline V gene (reference sequence). Trimming cost V 2 bases and J 6 bases; bases outside gene matches: 10. This CDR3 is 15 amino acids long. In DNA form, the CDR3 reads TGTGCCAGTAGTATATGGTCACGGGGGAGGGCCGAGCAGTACTTC. Protein product: CASSIWSRGRAEQYF.

The V call is TRBV10-3, the J call TRBJ2-7, with D tentatively TRBD2 (7 bases). The V and J ends lost 10 bases and 5 bases respectively, with 21 bases between them. Germline CDR1 is ENHRY and CDR2 is SYGVKD. The CDR3 spans 14 residues. The CDR3 region is CATTGEGVLHEQYF. CDR3 DNA sequence: TGTGCCACCACCGGGGAGGGGGTTCTTCACGAGCAGTACTTC.

The chain joins TRBV5-1 to TRBJ1-5; TRBD1 matches at 7 bases. There are 15 residues in the CDR3. CDR1 is SGHRS and CDR2 is YFSETQ in the germline V gene. The V gene end was trimmed by 2 bases and the J gene end by 0 bases; junction bases not matched to a gene: 2. The CDR3 nucleotides are TGCGCCAGCAGCTTTACAGGGGATAGCAATCAGCCCCAGCATTTT. This encodes CASSFTGDSNQPQHF. The entire variable domain, with the rest obtained from reference TRBV5-1 and TRBJ1-5, is as follows: KAGVTQTPRYLIKTRGQQVTLSCSPISGHRSVSWYQQTPGQGLQFLFEYFSETQRNKGNFPGRFSGRQFSNSRSEMNVSTLELGDSALYLCASSFTGDSNQPQHFGDGTRLSIL.